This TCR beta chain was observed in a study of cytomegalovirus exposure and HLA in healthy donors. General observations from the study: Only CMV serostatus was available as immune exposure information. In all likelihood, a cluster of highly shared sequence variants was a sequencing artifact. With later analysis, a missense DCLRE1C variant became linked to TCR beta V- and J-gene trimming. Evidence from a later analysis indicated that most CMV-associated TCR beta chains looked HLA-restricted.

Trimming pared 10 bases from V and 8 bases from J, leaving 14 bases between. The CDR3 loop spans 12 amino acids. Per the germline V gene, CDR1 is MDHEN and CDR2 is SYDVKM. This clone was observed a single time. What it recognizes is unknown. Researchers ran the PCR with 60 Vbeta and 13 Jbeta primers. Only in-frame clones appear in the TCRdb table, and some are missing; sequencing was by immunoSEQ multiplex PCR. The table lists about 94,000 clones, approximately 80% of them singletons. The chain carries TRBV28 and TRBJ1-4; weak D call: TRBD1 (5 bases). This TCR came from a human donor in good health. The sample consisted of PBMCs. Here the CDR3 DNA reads TGTGCCACCCAGGTACGGGGGGAAAAACTGTTTTTT. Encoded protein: CATQVRGEKLFF. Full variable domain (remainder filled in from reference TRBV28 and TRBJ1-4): DVKVTQSSRYLVKRTGEKVFLECVQDMDHENMFWYRQDPGLGLRLIYFSYDVKMKEKGDIPEGYSVSREKKERFSLILESASTNQTSMYLCATQVRGEKLFFGSGTQLSVL.